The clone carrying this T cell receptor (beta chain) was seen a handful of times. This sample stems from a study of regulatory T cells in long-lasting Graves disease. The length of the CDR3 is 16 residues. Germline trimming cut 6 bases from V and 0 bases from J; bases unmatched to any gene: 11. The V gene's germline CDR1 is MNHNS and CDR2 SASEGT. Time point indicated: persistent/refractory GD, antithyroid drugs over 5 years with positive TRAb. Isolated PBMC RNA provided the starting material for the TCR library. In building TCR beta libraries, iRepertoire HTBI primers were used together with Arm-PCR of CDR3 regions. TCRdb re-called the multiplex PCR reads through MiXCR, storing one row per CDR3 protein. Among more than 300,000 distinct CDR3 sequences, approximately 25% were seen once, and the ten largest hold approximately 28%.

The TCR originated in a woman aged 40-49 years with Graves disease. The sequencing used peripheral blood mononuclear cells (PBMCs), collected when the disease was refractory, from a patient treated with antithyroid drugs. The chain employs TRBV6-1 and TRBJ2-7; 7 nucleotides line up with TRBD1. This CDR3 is CASRQGGIPSSYEQYF. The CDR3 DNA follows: TGTGCCAGCAGGCAAGGGGGCATTCCGAGCTCCTACGAGCAGTACTTC.